This T cell receptor beta chain was obtained from a study of blood T cell repertoires in COVID-19. Overall study: Samples taken during acute and convalescent COVID-19 were collected in the United States, Italy and Spain. In each case, the material was cDNA or gDNA derived from T cells, B-cell-depleted T cells, or PBMCs.

V shed 1 base, J shed 7 bases, and the junction held 17 bases outside the gene matches. Looked up from germline, CDR1 is KGHDR and CDR2 is SFDVKD. The CDR3 has 18 amino acids. Authors' methods: Nucleated cell counts were estimated from reference gene primer amplification. The protocol was immunoSEQ multiplex PCR, while the TCRdb copy is restricted to in-frame clones and leaves out a portion. Clone size and V and J calls were adopted from that table, with D and trimming inferred from the DNA. The sample has approximately 240,000 clones; roughly 85% are singletons. The sample was peripheral blood. This chain links TRBV24-1 with TRBJ2-7, with 8 positions matching TRBD2. The receptor's source is a woman younger than 35 who had recovered from COVID-19. The CDR3 bases are TGTGCCACCAGTGATTTTAAGGGCCGGACTAGCCCAGCGGGGGAGCAGTACTTC. Protein sequence: CATSDFKGRTSPAGEQYF.